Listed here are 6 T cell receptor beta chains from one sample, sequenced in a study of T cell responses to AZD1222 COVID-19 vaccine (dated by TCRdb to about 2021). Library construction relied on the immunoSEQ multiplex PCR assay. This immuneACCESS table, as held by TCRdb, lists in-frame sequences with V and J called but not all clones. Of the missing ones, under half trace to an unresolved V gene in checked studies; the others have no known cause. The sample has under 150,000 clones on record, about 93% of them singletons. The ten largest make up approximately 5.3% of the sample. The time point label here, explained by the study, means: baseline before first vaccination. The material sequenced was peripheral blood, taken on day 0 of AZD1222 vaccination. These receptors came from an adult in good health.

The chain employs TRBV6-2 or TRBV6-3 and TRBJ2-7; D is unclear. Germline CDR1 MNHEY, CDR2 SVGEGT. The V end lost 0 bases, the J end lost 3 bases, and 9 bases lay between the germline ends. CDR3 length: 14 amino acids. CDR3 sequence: CASSYSSLGYEQYF. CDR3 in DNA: TGTGCCAGCAGTTACTCGAGCCTGGGCTACGAGCAGTACTTC.

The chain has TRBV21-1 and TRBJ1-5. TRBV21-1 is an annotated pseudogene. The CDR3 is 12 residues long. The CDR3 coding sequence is TGTGCCAGCAGTGTCGGCAATCAGCCCCAGCATTTT. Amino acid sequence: CASSVGNQPQHF.

The CDR3 nucleotides are TGCGCCAGCAGCCAAGATGGCGGGACTGAAGCTTTCTTT. Protein product: CASSQDGGTEAFF. J is TRBJ1-1 and V is TRBV4-3; D call uncertain. Between the trimmed V and J ends, which lost 0 bases and 5 bases, there was a span of 7 bases. The germline V gene encodes CDR1 LGHNA and CDR2 YSLEER. The CDR3 loop spans 13 amino acids.

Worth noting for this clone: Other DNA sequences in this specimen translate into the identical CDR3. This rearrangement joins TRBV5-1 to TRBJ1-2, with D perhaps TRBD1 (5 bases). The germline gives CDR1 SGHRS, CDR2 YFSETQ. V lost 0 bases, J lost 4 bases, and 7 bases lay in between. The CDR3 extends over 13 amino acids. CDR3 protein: CASSLADSYGYTF. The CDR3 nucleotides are TGCGCCAGCAGCTTGGCCGACAGCTATGGCTACACCTTC.

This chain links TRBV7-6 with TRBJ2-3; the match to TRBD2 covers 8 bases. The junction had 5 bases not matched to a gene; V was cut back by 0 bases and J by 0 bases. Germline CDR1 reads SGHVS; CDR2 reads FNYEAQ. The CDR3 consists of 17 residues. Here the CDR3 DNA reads TGTGCCAGCAGCTTAGCGGTGGCTAGCGGGAGCACAGATACGCAGTATTTT. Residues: CASSLAVASGSTDTQYF.

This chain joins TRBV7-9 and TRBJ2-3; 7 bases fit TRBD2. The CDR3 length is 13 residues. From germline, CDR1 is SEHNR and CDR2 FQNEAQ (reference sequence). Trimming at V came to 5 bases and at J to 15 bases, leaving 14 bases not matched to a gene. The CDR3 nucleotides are TGTGCCAGCAGCCCCACGATGGCGGGAGCCCTATATTTT. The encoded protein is CASSPTMAGALYF. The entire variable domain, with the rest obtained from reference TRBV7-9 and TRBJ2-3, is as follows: DTGVSQNPRHKITKRGQNVTFRCDPISEHNRLYWYRQTLGQGPEFLTYFQNEAQLEKSRLLSDRFSAERPKGSFSTLEIQRTEQGDSAMYLCASSPTMAGALYFGPGTRLTVL.